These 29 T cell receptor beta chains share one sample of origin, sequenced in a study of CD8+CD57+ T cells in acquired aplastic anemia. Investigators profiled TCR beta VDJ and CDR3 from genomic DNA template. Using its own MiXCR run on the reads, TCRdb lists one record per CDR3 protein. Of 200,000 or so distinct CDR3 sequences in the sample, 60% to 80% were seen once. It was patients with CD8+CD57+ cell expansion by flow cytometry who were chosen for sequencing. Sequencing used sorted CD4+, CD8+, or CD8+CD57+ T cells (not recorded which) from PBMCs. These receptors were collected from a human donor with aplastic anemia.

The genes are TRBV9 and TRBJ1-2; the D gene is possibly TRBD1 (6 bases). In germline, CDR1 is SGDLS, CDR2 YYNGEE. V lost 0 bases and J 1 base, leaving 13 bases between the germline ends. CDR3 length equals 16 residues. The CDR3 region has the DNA TGTGCCAGCAGCGTAGGGAAGGGGGGCCTTAACTATGGCTACACCTTC. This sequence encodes CASSVGKGGLNYGYTF.

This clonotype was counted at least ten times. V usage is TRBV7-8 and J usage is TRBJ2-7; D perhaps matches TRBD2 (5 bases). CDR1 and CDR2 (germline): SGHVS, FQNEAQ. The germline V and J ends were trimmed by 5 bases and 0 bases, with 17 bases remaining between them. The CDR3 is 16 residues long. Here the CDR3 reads CASSPSRGWGSYEQYF. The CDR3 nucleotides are TGTGCCAGCAGCCCCTCCCGCGGGTGGGGCTCCTACGAGCAGTACTTC. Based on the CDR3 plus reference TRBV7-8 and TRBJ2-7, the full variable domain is GAGVSQSPRYKVAKRGQDVALRCDPISGHVSLFWYQQALGQGPEFLTYFQNEAQLDKSGLPSDRFFAERPEGSVSTLKIQRTQQEDSAVYLCASSPSRGWGSYEQYFGPGTRLTVT.

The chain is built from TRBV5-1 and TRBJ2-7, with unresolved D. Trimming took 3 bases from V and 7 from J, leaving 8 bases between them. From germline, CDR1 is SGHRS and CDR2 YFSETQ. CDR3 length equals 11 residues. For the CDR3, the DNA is TGCGCCAGCAGCTCCTCCTGGGAGCAGTACTTC. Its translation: CASSSSWEQYF.

CDR3 region: CASSETEARRTQYF. The CDR3 nucleotides read TGTGCCAGCAGTGAAACTGAGGCAAGGAGGACCCAGTACTTC. The J gene is TRBJ2-5, the V gene TRBV5-4; D is undetermined. Germline values: CDR1 SGHNT, CDR2 YYREEE (reference sequence). This CDR3 is 14 amino acids long. Trimming left V 5 bases short and J 7 bases short, with 18 bases between.

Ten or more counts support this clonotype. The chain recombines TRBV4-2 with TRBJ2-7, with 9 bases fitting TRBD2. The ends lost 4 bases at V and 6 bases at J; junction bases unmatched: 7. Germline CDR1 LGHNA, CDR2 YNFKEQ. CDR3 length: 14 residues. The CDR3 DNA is TGTGCCAGCAGCCTTAGCGGGGGATCTACCGAGCAGTACTTC. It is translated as CASSLSGGSTEQYF.

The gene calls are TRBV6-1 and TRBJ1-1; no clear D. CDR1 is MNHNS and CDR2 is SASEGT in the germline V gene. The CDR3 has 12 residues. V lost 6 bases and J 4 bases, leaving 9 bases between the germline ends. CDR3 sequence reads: CASSRGPTEAFF. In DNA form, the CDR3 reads TGTGCCAGCAGCCGAGGCCCCACTGAAGCTTTCTTT.

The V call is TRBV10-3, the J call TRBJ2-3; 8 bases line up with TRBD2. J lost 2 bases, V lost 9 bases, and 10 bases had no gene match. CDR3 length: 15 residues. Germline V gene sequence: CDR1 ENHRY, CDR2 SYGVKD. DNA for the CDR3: TGTGCCATTCGGGCTTTAGCGGGGATCACAGATACGCAGTATTTT. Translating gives CAIRALAGITDTQYF.

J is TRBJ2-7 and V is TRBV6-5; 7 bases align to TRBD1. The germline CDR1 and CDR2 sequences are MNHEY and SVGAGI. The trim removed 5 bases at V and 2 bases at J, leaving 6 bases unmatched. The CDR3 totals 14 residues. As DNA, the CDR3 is TGTGCCAGCAGTCAAACGGGACAGACCTACGAGCAGTACTTC. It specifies CASSQTGQTYEQYF.

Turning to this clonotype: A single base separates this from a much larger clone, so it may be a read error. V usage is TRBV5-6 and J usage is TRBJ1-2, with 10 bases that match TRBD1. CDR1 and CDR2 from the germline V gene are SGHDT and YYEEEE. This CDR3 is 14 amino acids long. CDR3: CSSSLDRGGYGYTF. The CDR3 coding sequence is TGTTCCAGCAGCTTGGACAGGGGGGGATATGGCTACACCTTC.

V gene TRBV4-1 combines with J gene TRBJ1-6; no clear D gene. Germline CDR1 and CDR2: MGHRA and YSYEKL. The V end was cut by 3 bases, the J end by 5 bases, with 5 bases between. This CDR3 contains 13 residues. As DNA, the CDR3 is TGCGCCAGCAGCCAGCCCAATAATTCACCCCTCCACTTT. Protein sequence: CASSQPNNSPLHF.

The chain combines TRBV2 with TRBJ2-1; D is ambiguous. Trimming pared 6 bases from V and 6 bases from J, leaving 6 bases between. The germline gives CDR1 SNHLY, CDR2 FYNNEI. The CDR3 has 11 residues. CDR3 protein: CASSLVNEQFF. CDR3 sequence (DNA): TGTGCCAGCAGCTTGGTCAATGAGCAGTTCTTC. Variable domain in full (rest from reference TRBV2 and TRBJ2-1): EPEVTQTPSHQVTQMGQEVILRCVPISNHLYFYWYRQILGQKVEFLVSFYNNEISEKSEIFDDQFSVERPDGSNFTLKIRSTKLEDSAMYFCASSLVNEQFFGPGTRLTVL.

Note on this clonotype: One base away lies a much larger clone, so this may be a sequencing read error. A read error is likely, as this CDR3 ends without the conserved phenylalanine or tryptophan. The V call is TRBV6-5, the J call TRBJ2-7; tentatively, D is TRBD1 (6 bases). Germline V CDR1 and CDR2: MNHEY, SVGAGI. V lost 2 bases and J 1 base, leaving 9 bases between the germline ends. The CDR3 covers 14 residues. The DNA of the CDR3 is TGTGCCAGCAGTTACACCAGGGGATCCTACGAGCAGTACCTC. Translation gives CASSYTRGSYEQYL.

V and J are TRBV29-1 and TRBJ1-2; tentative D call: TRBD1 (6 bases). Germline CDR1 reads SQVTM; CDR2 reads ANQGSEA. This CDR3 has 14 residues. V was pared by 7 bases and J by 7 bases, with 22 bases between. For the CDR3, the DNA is TGCAGCGCCCCTAGTTTAGGGGGGGATTTTGGCTACACCTTC. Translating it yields CSAPSLGGDFGYTF.

The CDR3 coding sequence is TGCAGTGCTAGAGATCTAATGGGAGGGGGCTACGAGCAGTACTTC. It specifies CSARDLMGGGYEQYF. The V call is TRBV20-1, the J call TRBJ2-7, with TRBD2 as a possible D gene (7 bases). The V end lost 0 bases, the J end lost 3 bases, and 15 bases lay between the germline ends. The germline gives CDR1 DFQATT, CDR2 SNEGSKA (reference sequence). The CDR3 length is 15 residues.

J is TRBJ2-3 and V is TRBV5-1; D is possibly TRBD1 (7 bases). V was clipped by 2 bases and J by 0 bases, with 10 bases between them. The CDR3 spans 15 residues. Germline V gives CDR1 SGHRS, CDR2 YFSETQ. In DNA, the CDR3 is TGCGCCAGCAGCTTCAGGGGGGCTAGCACAGATACGCAGTATTTT. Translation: CASSFRGASTDTQYF.

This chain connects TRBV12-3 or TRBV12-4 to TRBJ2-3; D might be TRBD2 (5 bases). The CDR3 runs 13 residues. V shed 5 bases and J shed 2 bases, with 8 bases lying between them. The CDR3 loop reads CASSADYTDTQYF. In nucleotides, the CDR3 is TGTGCCAGCAGTGCCGACTACACAGATACGCAGTATTTT.

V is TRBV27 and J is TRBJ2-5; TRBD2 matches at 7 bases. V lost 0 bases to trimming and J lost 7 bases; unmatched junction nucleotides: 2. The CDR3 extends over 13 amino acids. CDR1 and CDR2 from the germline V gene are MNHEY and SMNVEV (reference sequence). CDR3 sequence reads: CASSLSGRGTQYF. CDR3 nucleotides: TGTGCCAGCAGTTTATCGGGGAGGGGGACCCAGTACTTC.

The CDR3 sequence is CASSDGQGRLYGYTF. The CDR3 region has the DNA TGTGCCAGTAGCGACGGACAGGGAAGACTCTATGGCTACACCTTC. The chain has TRBV19 and TRBJ1-2; 8 bases are a match to TRBD1. The CDR3 consists of 15 residues. V trimming: 6 bases; J trimming: 4 bases; junction bases outside the gene matches: 10. Germline V CDR1 and CDR2: LNHDA, SQIVND (reference sequence).

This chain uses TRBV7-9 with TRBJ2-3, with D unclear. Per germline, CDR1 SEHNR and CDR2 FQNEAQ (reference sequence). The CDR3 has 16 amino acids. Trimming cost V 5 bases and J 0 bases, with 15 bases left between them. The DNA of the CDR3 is TGTGCCAGCAGCACCCGGATGGTCACCAGCACAGATACGCAGTATTTT. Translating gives CASSTRMVTSTDTQYF.

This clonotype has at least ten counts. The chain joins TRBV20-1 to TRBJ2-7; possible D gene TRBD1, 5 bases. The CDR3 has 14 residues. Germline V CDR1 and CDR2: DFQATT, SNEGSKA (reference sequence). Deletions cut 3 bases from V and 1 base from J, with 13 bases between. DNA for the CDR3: TGCAGTGCTAGTGCCTTCAGGGAATCCTACGAGCAGTACTTC. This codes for CSASAFRESYEQYF.

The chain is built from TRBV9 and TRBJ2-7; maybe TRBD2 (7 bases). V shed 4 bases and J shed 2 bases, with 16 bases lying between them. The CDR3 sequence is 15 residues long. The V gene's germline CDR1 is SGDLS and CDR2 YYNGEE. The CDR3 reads CASSNRDGGPYEQYF. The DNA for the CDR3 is TGTGCCAGCAGCAACCGGGACGGGGGGCCCTACGAGCAGTACTTC.

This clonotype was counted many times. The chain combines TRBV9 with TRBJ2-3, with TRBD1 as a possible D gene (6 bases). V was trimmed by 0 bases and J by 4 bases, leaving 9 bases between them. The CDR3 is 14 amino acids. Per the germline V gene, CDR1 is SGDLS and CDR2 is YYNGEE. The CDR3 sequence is CASSVDGGADTQYF. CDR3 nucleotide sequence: TGTGCCAGCAGCGTAGATGGGGGCGCAGATACGCAGTATTTT.

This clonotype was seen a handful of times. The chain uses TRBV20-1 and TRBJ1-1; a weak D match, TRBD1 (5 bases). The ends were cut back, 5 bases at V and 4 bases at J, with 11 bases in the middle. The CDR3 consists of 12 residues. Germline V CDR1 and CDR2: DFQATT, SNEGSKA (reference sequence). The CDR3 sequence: CSAVKGSTEAFF. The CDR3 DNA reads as TGCAGTGCTGTAAAGGGGAGCACTGAAGCTTTCTTT.

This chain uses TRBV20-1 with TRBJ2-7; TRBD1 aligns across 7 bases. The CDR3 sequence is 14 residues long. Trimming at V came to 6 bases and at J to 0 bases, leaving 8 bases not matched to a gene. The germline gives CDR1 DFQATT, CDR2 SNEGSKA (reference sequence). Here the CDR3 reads CSAVDRAFSYEQYF. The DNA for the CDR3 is TGCAGTGCCGTTGACAGGGCTTTCTCCTACGAGCAGTACTTC.

The CDR3 protein is CASSPSPGGYNEQFF. CDR3 bases: TGTGCCAGCAGCCCGTCGCCGGGCGGATACAATGAGCAGTTCTTC. The J gene is TRBJ2-1, the V gene TRBV7-8; D unclear. V lost 5 bases, J lost 4 bases, and 15 bases lay in between. CDR3 length: 15 residues. In germline, CDR1 is SGHVS, CDR2 FQNEAQ.

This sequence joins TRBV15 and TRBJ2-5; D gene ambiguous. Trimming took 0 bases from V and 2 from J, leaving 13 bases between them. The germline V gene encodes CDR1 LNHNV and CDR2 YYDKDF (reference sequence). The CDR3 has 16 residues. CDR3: CATSRDIGGTQETQYF. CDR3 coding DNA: TGTGCCACCAGCAGAGATATAGGTGGTACTCAAGAGACCCAGTACTTC.

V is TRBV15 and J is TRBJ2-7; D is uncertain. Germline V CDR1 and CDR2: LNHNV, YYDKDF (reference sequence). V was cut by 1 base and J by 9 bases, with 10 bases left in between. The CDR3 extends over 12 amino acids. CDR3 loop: CATSRVELTQYF. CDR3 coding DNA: TGTGCCACCAGCAGAGTTGAGTTAACGCAGTACTTC.

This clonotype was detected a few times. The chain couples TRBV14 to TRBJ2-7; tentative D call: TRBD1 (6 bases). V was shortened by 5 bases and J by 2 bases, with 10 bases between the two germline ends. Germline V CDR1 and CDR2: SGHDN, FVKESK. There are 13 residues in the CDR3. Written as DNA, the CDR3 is TGTGCCAGCAGCGTGGGACACCCCTACGAGCAGTACTTC. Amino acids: CASSVGHPYEQYF.

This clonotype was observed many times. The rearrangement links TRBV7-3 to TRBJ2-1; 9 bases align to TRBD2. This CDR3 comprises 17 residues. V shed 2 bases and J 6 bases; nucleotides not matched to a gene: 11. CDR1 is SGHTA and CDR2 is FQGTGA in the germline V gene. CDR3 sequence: CASSLGRVAGVSNEQFF. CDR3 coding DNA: TGTGCCAGCAGCTTAGGCCGGGTAGCGGGAGTCTCCAATGAGCAGTTCTTC.